The 27 T cell receptor beta chains given below trace back to one sample, sequenced in a study of neurological immune-mediated disorders. Using its own MiXCR run on the 5' RACE reads, TCRdb lists one record per CDR3 protein. The repertoire holds tens of thousands of distinct CDR3 sequences, with roughly 4% as singletons. Source material: PBMCs. These receptor sequences come from a young man with multiple sclerosis.

This clonotype was recorded at least ten times. This chain joins TRBV20-1 and TRBJ1-2; D ambiguous. Germline V lookup: CDR1 DFQATT, CDR2 SNEGSKA (reference sequence). V was cut by 1 base and J by 4 bases, with 7 bases left in between. There are 12 residues in the CDR3. CDR3 in DNA: TGCAGTGCTAGAGCTACAGCCTATGGCTACACCTTC. Its protein product is CSARATAYGYTF.

This clonotype was picked up many times. This chain joins TRBV5-1 and TRBJ2-3, with D hard to call. V was shortened by 1 base and J by 0 bases, with 9 bases between the two germline ends. Germline loops: CDR1 SGHRS, CDR2 YFSETQ. This CDR3 comprises 15 residues. The CDR3 here is CASSLTLDSTDTQYF. Here the CDR3 DNA reads TGCGCCAGCAGCTTGACCCTAGACAGCACAGATACGCAGTATTTT.

This clonotype was seen at least ten times. V gene TRBV20-1 combines with J gene TRBJ1-2, with D tentatively TRBD1 (5 bases). The CDR3 sequence is 13 residues long. Looked up from germline, CDR1 is DFQATT and CDR2 is SNEGSKA (reference sequence). Trimming cost V 6 bases and J 8 bases, with 19 bases left between them. The CDR3, as DNA: TGCAGTGCCAGGGTTGGGCTCATCGGCGGCTACACCTTC. Amino acids: CSARVGLIGGYTF.

This clonotype came up many times. The chain is built from TRBV20-1 and TRBJ2-7; 7 bases are shared with TRBD2. Per germline, CDR1 DFQATT and CDR2 SNEGSKA (reference sequence). The CDR3 has 13 amino acids. The V gene end was trimmed by 1 base and the J gene end by 4 bases; junction bases not matched to a gene: 4. The CDR3 DNA reads as TGCAGTGCTAGAGGATGGCGGGAGTACGAGCAGTACTTC. It specifies CSARGWREYEQYF.

This clonotype was seen a few times. The V and J genes are TRBV5-1 and TRBJ1-2, with D unclear. The germline gives CDR1 SGHRS, CDR2 YFSETQ. This CDR3 contains 13 residues. V gave up 6 bases and J gave up 8 bases, with 17 bases separating them. The CDR3, as DNA: TGCGCCAGCACTAGAGAGGTAGCCACAGGCTACACCTTC. Protein: CASTREVATGYTF.

About this clonotype: A single base separates this from a much larger clone, so it may be a read error. This chain joins TRBV20-1 and TRBJ2-3, with 8 bases matching TRBD2. This CDR3 is built from 15 residues. Per the germline V gene, CDR1 is DFQATT and CDR2 is SNEGSKA (reference sequence). V was pared by 1 base and J by 2 bases, with 5 bases of the junction left unmatched. The CDR3 here is CSARVGTRDTDTQYF. For the CDR3, the DNA is TGCAGTGCTAGAGTTGGGACTAGAGACACAGATACGCAGTATTTT.

The V gene is TRBV18, the J gene TRBJ2-2; D is unresolved. The CDR3 sequence is 19 residues long. CDR1 is KGHSH, CDR2 LQKENI, per germline. Trimming took 3 bases from V and 6 from J, leaving 26 bases between them. The CDR3 DNA sequence: TGTGCCAGCTCACCGGGCATCCAGGCAGCTGTGAGGATCGCCGGGGAGCTGTTTTTT. Amino acids: CASSPGIQAAVRIAGELFF.

There are many counts of this clonotype. One end of the junction fails to match germline, which may point to a read error. This chain joins TRBV6-5 and TRBJ1-5; 7 bases are shared with TRBD1. This CDR3 has 15 residues. Germline CDR1 and CDR2: MNHEY and SVGAGI. Here the CDR3 reads CASSLGQVSNQPQNF. The CDR3 DNA reads as TGTGCCAGCAGTTTAGGACAGGTCAGCAATCAGCCCCAGAATTTT.

The table lists this clonotype with many counts. J is TRBJ1-3 and V is TRBV7-9, with 7 bases fitting TRBD1. V shed 11 bases, J shed 3 bases, and the junction held 4 bases outside the gene matches. This CDR3 is 12 amino acids long. Germline CDR1 is SEHNR and CDR2 is FQNEAQ (reference sequence). CDR3 amino acids: CAGDRVGNTIYF. The CDR3 region has the DNA TGTGCCGGAGACAGGGTTGGAAACACCATATATTTT.

This clonotype was seen at least ten times. The chain is built from TRBV12-3 or TRBV12-4 and TRBJ2-6; TRBD1 aligns across 8 bases. The CDR3 length is 17 residues. The trim removed 2 bases at V and 0 bases at J, leaving 3 bases unmatched. The CDR3 coding sequence is TGTGCCAGCAGTTTATCAGGGGGCACCTCTGGGGCCAACGTCCTGACTTTC. It encodes CASSLSGGTSGANVLTF.

This clonotype showed up many times. This chain connects TRBV6-1 to TRBJ2-7, with D possibly called TRBD1 or TRBD2 (5 bases each). Trimming left V 4 bases short and J 3 bases short, with 10 bases between. CDR3 size: 13 residues. CDR1 MNHNS and CDR2 SASEGT come from the germline V gene. CDR3 loop: CASSGRDLYEQYF. CDR3 bases: TGTGCCAGCAGTGGACGGGACCTCTACGAGCAGTACTTC.

For this clonotype: Sequence at one end of the junction differs from germline and may be a read error. V and J are TRBV3-1 and TRBJ1-6; perhaps TRBD1 as D (5 bases). The CDR3 runs to 15 residues. Germline loops: CDR1 LGHDT, CDR2 YNNKEL (reference sequence). CDR3 protein: CASSPPGRDNSPLNF. The CDR3 nucleotides are TGTGCCAGCAGCCCCCCGGGACGGGATAATTCACCCCTCAACTTT.

This clonotype was seen at least ten times. V is TRBV20-1 and J is TRBJ2-1; D may be TRBD1 (6 bases). CDR3 length: 16 residues. V was pared by 3 bases and J by 3 bases, with 18 bases between. Germline loops: CDR1 DFQATT, CDR2 SNEGSKA (reference sequence). This CDR3 is CSARKGPGQSYNEQFF. The CDR3 DNA reads TGCAGTGCTAGGAAGGGGCCAGGACAGAGCTACAATGAGCAGTTCTTC.

At least ten counts were recorded for this clonotype. The chain is built from TRBV5-1 and TRBJ1-1; no clear D. The CDR3 loop spans 11 amino acids. With 9 bases removed from V and 2 bases from J, the gap between germline ends came to 8 bases. Per germline, CDR1 SGHRS and CDR2 YFSETQ. The CDR3 spells CANWGNTEAFF. As DNA, the CDR3 is TGCGCCAACTGGGGTAACACTGAAGCTTTCTTT. Using reference TRBV5-1 and TRBJ1-1 for the parts outside the CDR3, the full variable domain is KAGVTQTPRYLIKTRGQQVTLSCSPISGHRSVSWYQQTPGQGLQFLFEYFSETQRNKGNFPGRFSGRQFSNSRSEMNVSTLELGDSALYLCANWGNTEAFFGQGTRLTVV.

This clonotype showed up many times. The V and J genes are TRBV20-1 and TRBJ1-6; D not resolved. Trimming left V 1 base short and J 6 bases short, with 7 bases between. This CDR3 spans 13 amino acids. The germline V gene has CDR1 DFQATT and CDR2 SNEGSKA (reference sequence). The CDR3, as DNA: TGCAGTGCTAGAGGGACTGCTAATTCACCCCTCCACTTT. Protein sequence: CSARGTANSPLHF.

This clonotype was detected ten times or more. The chain employs TRBV12-3 or TRBV12-4 and TRBJ1-1; D is unresolved. The CDR3 is 13 amino acids. Trimming stripped 3 bases from V and 1 base from J, with 6 bases between. In DNA, the CDR3 is TGTGCCAGCAGTTTTGTGGGGAACACTGAAGCTTTCTTT. Translation gives CASSFVGNTEAFF.

The table lists this clonotype with a few counts. A read error may produce the germline difference seen at one junction end. The chain combines TRBV20-1 with TRBJ1-5, with D possibly TRBD1 on 6 matching bases. The CDR3 covers 15 residues. The germline V gene encodes CDR1 DFQATT and CDR2 SNEGSKA (reference sequence). Here the CDR3 reads CSATPRGPIGQPQNF. The CDR3 DNA reads TGCAGTGCCACCCCTCGGGGGCCAATCGGGCAGCCCCAGAATTTT.

This clonotype was counted ten times or more. The J gene is TRBJ2-2, the V gene TRBV6-2 or TRBV6-3, with a tentative D call TRBD2 (5 bases). V was clipped by 0 bases and J by 3 bases, with 8 bases between them. Germline values: CDR1 MNHEY, CDR2 SVGEGT. The CDR3 runs 15 residues. CDR3 sequence reads: CASSYSSEYTGELFF. The CDR3 DNA follows: TGTGCCAGCAGTTACTCTAGCGAATACACCGGGGAGCTGTTTTTT.

In its sample, this clonotype was seen many times. The chain uses TRBV7-2 and TRBJ1-5, with D perhaps TRBD1 (5 bases). This CDR3 region has 15 residues. V was cut by 5 bases and J by 5 bases, with 16 bases left in between. Germline lookup yields CDR1 SGHTA and CDR2 FQGNSA. CDR3 nucleotides: TGTGCCAGCAGCGTAACTGACAGTCCTTATCAGCCCCAGCATTTT. Its protein product is CASSVTDSPYQPQHF.

This clonotype was picked up many times. The genes are TRBV18 and TRBJ1-2; D is unclear. The germline V gene encodes CDR1 KGHSH and CDR2 LQKENI. The V and J ends lost 3 bases and 6 bases respectively, with 17 bases between them. The CDR3 loop spans 15 amino acids. CDR3 sequence reads: CASSPSGTRRDGYTF. CDR3 bases: TGTGCCAGCTCACCTTCGGGAACGAGAAGAGATGGCTACACCTTC.

This clonotype showed up many times. The rearrangement joins TRBV5-1 to TRBJ1-1; tentatively, D is TRBD1 (5 bases). This CDR3 region has 15 residues. Trimming removed 1 base from V and 0 bases from J, with 10 bases in between. The V gene's germline CDR1 is SGHRS and CDR2 YFSETQ. The CDR3 sequence is CASSLSQGVNTEAFF. The CDR3 nucleotides read TGCGCCAGCAGCTTGTCGCAGGGAGTGAACACTGAAGCTTTCTTT.

This clonotype has a count of ten or more. The rearrangement uses TRBV29-1 and TRBJ1-6; the D gene is possibly TRBD1 (6 bases). CDR1 SQVTM and CDR2 ANQGSEA come from the germline V gene. The ends were cut back, 6 bases at V and 0 bases at J, with 18 bases in the middle. There are 17 residues in the CDR3. CDR3 protein: CSVVGAPNCSYNSPLHF. Written as DNA, the CDR3 is TGCAGCGTCGTGGGGGCGCCAAATTGCTCCTATAATTCACCCCTCCACTTT.

This clonotype has just a few counts. A much larger clonotype is one base distant, so this may be a read error. The V and J genes are TRBV2 and TRBJ1-2, with D possibly matching TRBD1 (5 bases). Trimming shortened V by 7 bases and J by 8 bases, and 14 bases separated the two germline ends. Germline CDR1 and CDR2: SNHLY and FYNNEI. The CDR3 has 12 residues. The CDR3 DNA sequence: TGTGCCAGCATCAGACCGGGGGAAGGCTACACCTTC. It translates to CASIRPGEGYTF.

A remark on this clonotype: This may arise from a read error, as a much more abundant clone is one base away. The chain couples TRBV7-6 to TRBJ1-2; TRBD1 might be the D (5 bases). V was trimmed by 5 bases and J by 8 bases, leaving 21 bases between them. This CDR3 region has 15 residues. Germline V CDR1 and CDR2: SGHVS, FNYEAQ. Written as DNA, the CDR3 is TGTGCCAGCAGCCCCACCACGGAGGCCACAGGCGGCTACACCTTC. This codes for CASSPTTEATGGYTF.

This clonotype occurred many times. The V gene is TRBV2, the J gene TRBJ2-3; D perhaps matches TRBD2 (6 bases). The ends were cut back, 5 bases at V and 9 bases at J, with 12 bases in the middle. The germline V gene has CDR1 SNHLY and CDR2 FYNNEI. The CDR3 is made up of 12 amino acids. CDR3 region: CASSPSRGTQYF. CDR3 DNA sequence: TGTGCCAGCAGTCCATCGCGGGGAACGCAGTATTTT.

The sample holds many counts of this clonotype. CDR3: CASSTSYEQYF. CDR3 in DNA: TGCGCCAGCAGCACGTCCTACGAGCAGTACTTC. The V gene is TRBV5-1, the J gene TRBJ2-7; no definite D call. The V gene's germline CDR1 is SGHRS and CDR2 YFSETQ. The CDR3 is 11 amino acids. Trimming removed 4 bases at V and 1 base at J, with 3 bases between.

At least ten counts were recorded for this clonotype. This chain joins TRBV6-5 and TRBJ1-5, with D possibly matching TRBD1 (6 bases). The CDR3 has 18 amino acids. V shed 0 bases and J shed 5 bases, with 20 bases lying between them. Germline CDR1 is MNHEY and CDR2 is SVGAGI. CDR3: CASSYSSPSGGTDQPQHF. The CDR3 DNA reads TGTGCCAGCAGTTACTCGTCCCCGTCGGGGGGCACCGATCAGCCCCAGCATTTT.